The source of this TCR beta chain is a study of CD8 T cells in ankylosing spondylitis. The V gene's germline CDR1 is DFQATT and CDR2 SNEGSKA (reference sequence). There are 17 residues in the CDR3. V lost 0 bases to trimming and J lost 1 base, with 18 bases between them. This clonotype was detected many times. Its specificity is not known. Construction of TCR beta libraries was performed using quantitative 5'-RACE with molecular barcodes. Each CDR3 protein gets one entry after TCRdb re-called the 5' RACE reads with MiXCR. The data contain around 230,000 distinct CDR3 sequences, less than 10% of them seen just once; the ten biggest clones take up about 6.8%. Whole-study findings and limits: Seemingly characteristic of ankylosing spondylitis blood was a TCR beta motif consisting of roughly 8 highly homologous variants. Some of these motif variants have turned up before, in reports on reactive arthritis synovial fluid and blood.

The chain joins TRBV20-1 to TRBJ1-1; a possible D gene is TRBD1 (5 bases). The material sequenced was blood, either unsorted or a sorted T cell fraction (not recorded which). The clonotype comes from a male donor with ankylosing spondylitis or in good health (not recorded which). CDR3 protein: CSARDLGPGRTNTEAFF. CDR3 in DNA: TGCAGTGCTAGAGATCTGGGACCGGGACGGACGAACACTGAAGCTTTCTTT.